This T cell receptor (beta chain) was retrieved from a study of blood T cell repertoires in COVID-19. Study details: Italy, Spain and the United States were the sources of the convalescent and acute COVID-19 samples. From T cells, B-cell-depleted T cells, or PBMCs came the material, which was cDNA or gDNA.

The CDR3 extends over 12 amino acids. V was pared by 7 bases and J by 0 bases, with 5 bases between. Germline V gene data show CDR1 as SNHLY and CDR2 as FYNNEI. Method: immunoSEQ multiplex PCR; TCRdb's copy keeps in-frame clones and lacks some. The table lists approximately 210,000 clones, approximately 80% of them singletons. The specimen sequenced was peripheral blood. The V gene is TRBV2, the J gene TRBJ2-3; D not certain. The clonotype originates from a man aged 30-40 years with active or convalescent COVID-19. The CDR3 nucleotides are TGTGCCAGCATATATAGCACAGATACGCAGTATTTT. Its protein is CASIYSTDTQYF.